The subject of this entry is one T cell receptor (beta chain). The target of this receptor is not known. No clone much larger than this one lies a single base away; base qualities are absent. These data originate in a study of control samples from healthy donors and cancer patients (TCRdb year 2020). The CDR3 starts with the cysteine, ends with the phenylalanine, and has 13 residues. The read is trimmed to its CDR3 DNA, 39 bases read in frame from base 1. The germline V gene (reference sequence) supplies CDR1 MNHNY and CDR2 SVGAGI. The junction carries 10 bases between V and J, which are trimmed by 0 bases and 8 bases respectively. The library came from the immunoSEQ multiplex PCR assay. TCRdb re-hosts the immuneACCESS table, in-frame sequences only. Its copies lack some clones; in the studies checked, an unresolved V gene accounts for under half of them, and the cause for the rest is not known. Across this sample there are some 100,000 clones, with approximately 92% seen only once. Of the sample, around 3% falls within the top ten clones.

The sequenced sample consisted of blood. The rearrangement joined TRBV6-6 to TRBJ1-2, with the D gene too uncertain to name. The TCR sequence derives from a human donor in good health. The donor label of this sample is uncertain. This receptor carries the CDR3 CASSYSLGMGYTF. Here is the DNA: TGTGCCAGCAGTTACTCCCTAGGGATGGGCTACACCTTC.